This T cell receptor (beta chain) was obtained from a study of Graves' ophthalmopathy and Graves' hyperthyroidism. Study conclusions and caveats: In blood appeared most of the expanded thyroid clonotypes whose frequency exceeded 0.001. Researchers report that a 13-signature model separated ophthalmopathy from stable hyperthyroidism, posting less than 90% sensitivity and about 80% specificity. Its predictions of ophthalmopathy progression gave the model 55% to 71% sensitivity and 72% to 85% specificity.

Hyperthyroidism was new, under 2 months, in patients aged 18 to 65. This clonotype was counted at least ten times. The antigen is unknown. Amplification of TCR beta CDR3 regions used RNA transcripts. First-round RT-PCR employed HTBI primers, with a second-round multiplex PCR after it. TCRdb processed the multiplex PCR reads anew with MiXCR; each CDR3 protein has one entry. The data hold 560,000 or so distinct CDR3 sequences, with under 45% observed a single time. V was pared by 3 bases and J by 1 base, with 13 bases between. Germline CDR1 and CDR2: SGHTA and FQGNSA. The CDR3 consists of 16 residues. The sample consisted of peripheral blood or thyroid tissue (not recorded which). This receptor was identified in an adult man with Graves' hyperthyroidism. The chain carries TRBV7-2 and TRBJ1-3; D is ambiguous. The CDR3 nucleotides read TGTGCCAGCAGCTTCGGAGGGAAAGGGTCTGGAAACACCATATATTTT. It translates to CASSFGGKGSGNTIYF.